The next 30 T cell receptor beta chains were all read from a single sample in a study of OX40 agonist ivuxolimab in advanced cancers. Assay: immunoSEQ multiplex PCR; the TCRdb copy retains only in-frame clones and omits some. The sample carries 50,000 to 80,000 clones, about 89% recorded once. The starting material was CD4+ or CD8+ T cells sorted from blood, obtained in a trial of the OX40 agonist ivuxolimab. The receptors here all came from an adult with an advanced solid tumor such as melanoma, head and neck, liver or kidney cancer.

The chain is built from TRBV6-6 and TRBJ1-2; 7 bases fit TRBD1. Trimming took 2 bases from V and 1 from J; bases not matched to a gene: 4. This CDR3 contains 15 residues. CDR1 is MNHNY, CDR2 SVGAGI, per germline (reference sequence). The CDR3 loop reads CASSYGGQDNYGYTF. CDR3 DNA sequence: TGTGCCAGCAGTTACGGTGGACAGGATAACTATGGCTACACCTTC.

V usage is TRBV5-1 and J usage is TRBJ2-2, with 8 bases aligning to TRBD1. CDR1 and CDR2 (germline): SGHRS, YFSETQ. This CDR3 contains 16 residues. V shed 6 bases and J 3 bases; nucleotides not matched to a gene: 10. CDR3 sequence (DNA): TGCGCCAGCACCCCCTCGGACAGGGTTGACACCGGGGAGCTGTTTTTT. This encodes CASTPSDRVDTGELFF.

This clone was detected only once. The V and J genes are TRBV16 and TRBJ2-1; no firm D call. Trimming removed 1 base at V and 0 bases at J, with 7 bases between. Germline-derived CDR1 and CDR2 are KGHSY and FQNENV. This CDR3 has 15 amino acids. CDR3 bases: TGTGCCAGCAGCCAATATACGAGCTCCTACAATGAGCAGTTCTTC. Translating gives CASSQYTSSYNEQFF.

The chain uses TRBV29-1 and TRBJ2-5; TRBD2 might be the D (5 bases). CDR3 length: 14 residues. The V gene lost 5 bases and the J gene lost 2 bases, with 15 bases spanning the gap. CDR1 is SQVTM, CDR2 ANQGSEA, per germline. The CDR3 region has the DNA TGCAGCGTTCCCCGTGGGAGAGGGCAAGAGACCCAGTACTTC. This encodes CSVPRGRGQETQYF.

The CDR3 protein is CASSQGGNQPQHF. In DNA form, the CDR3 reads TGTGCCAGCAGCCAGGGCGGCAATCAGCCCCAGCATTTT. The V call is TRBV2, the J call TRBJ1-5; a weak D match, TRBD1 (5 bases). Trimming shortened V by 6 bases and J by 2 bases, and 8 bases separated the two germline ends. The germline gives CDR1 SNHLY, CDR2 FYNNEI. The CDR3 runs 13 residues. The whole variable domain, filled in from reference TRBV2 and TRBJ1-5, reads EPEVTQTPSHQVTQMGQEVILRCVPISNHLYFYWYRQILGQKVEFLVSFYNNEISEKSEIFDDQFSVERPDGSNFTLKIRSTKLEDSAMYFCASSQGGNQPQHFGDGTRLSIL.

The genes are TRBV27 and TRBJ1-6; D is uncertain. Trimming pared 3 bases from V and 3 bases from J, leaving 6 bases between. The V gene's germline CDR1 is MNHEY and CDR2 SMNVEV (reference sequence). There are 14 residues in the CDR3. CDR3 DNA sequence: TGTGCCAGCAGTTTGCGGGGCTATAATTCACCCCTCCACTTT. Its translation is CASSLRGYNSPLHF.

V is TRBV19 and J is TRBJ2-1; 13 nucleotides line up with TRBD2. The germline CDR1 and CDR2 sequences are LNHDA and SQIVND (reference sequence). The CDR3 runs to 15 residues. V was pared by 6 bases and J by 9 bases, with 8 bases of the junction left unmatched. The chain's CDR3 is CASSRTSGRGGEQFF. In DNA, the CDR3 is TGTGCCAGTAGCCGGACTAGCGGGAGAGGCGGTGAGCAGTTCTTC.

The V call is TRBV27, the J call TRBJ1-6; 7 positions match TRBD1. J lost 6 bases, V lost 1 base, and 6 bases had no gene match. Germline V gene data show CDR1 as MNHEY and CDR2 as SMNVEV (reference sequence). The CDR3 runs to 16 residues. CDR3 DNA sequence: TGTGCCAGCAGTTTATTATGGACAGGCCTTAATTCACCCCTCCACTTT. Protein product: CASSLLWTGLNSPLHF.

J is TRBJ1-1 and V is TRBV28; tentative D call: TRBD1 (5 bases). Germline V lookup: CDR1 MDHEN, CDR2 SYDVKM. This CDR3 comprises 17 residues. V was shortened by 7 bases and J by 3 bases, with 24 bases between the two germline ends. This CDR3 is CASTQRDHMGRDTEAFF. The CDR3 DNA sequence: TGTGCCAGCACCCAAAGGGACCACATGGGGAGGGACACTGAAGCTTTCTTT.

The CDR3 DNA sequence: TGTGCCGGAGGGGTTTCTAATGAGCAGTTCTTC. It yields the protein CAGGVSNEQFF. The rearrangement joins TRBV7-8 to TRBJ2-1; D may be TRBD2 (6 bases). The CDR3 loop spans 11 amino acids. In germline, CDR1 is SGHVS, CDR2 FQNEAQ. The V and J ends lost 11 bases and 7 bases respectively, with 12 bases between them.

The chain is built from TRBV28 and TRBJ1-1; tentative D call: TRBD1 (6 bases). CDR3 length: 15 residues. Germline CDR1 MDHEN, CDR2 SYDVKM. The V end lost 5 bases, the J end lost 4 bases, and 17 bases lay between the germline ends. The CDR3 nucleotides are TGTGCCAGCAGTCTCGGGACACTAAAAGGCACTGAAGCTTTCTTT. Protein: CASSLGTLKGTEAFF. The full variable domain, its missing parts supplied by reference TRBV28 and TRBJ1-1, is DVKVTQSSRYLVKRTGEKVFLECVQDMDHENMFWYRQDPGLGLRLIYFSYDVKMKEKGDIPEGYSVSREKKERFSLILESASTNQTSMYLCASSLGTLKGTEAFFGQGTRLTVV.

This sequence joins TRBV6-1 and TRBJ2-7; 8 positions match TRBD1. The germline gives CDR1 MNHNS, CDR2 SASEGT. The CDR3 has 17 residues. Unmatched junction bases numbered 13, after V lost 4 bases and J lost 2 bases. In nucleotides, the CDR3 is TGTGCCAGCAGTGCCTCTCAGGGGGCTACTCAACCCTACGAGCAGTACTTC. It codes for CASSASQGATQPYEQYF.

The V and J genes are TRBV7-6 and TRBJ2-7; unclear D gene. The CDR3 is 15 amino acids. The germline V gene has CDR1 SGHVS and CDR2 FNYEAQ. Deletions cut 0 bases from V and 2 bases from J, with 11 bases between. The DNA of the CDR3 is TGTGCCAGCAGCTTAGCGCCGGCAGCAACCTACGAGCAGTACTTC. Translated, it gives CASSLAPAATYEQYF. Drawing the rest from reference TRBV7-6 and TRBJ2-7, the complete variable domain is GAGVSQSPRYKVTKRGQDVALRCDPISGHVSLYWYRQALGQGPEFLTYFNYEAQQDKSGLPNDRFSAERPEGSISTLTIQRTEQRDSAMYRCASSLAPAATYEQYFGPGTRLTVT.

The V gene is TRBV4-1, the J gene TRBJ2-7; D ambiguous. This CDR3 contains 15 residues. V lost 4 bases, J lost 3 bases, and 16 bases lay in between. Germline loops: CDR1 MGHRA, CDR2 YSYEKL. The chain's CDR3 is CASSRNTEGIYEQYF. The CDR3 DNA sequence: TGCGCCAGCAGCCGGAACACAGAAGGAATCTACGAGCAGTACTTC.

The chain uses TRBV5-1 and TRBJ1-6; tentatively, D is TRBD1 (6 bases). The CDR3 totals 15 residues. V gave up 7 bases and J gave up 6 bases, with 17 bases separating them. Germline-derived CDR1 and CDR2 are SGHRS and YFSETQ. The CDR3 DNA follows: TGCGCCAGCGCCCCGGGGGCGGTTGGTAATTCACCCCTCCACTTT. Residues: CASAPGAVGNSPLHF.

This chain connects TRBV18 to TRBJ2-1; maybe TRBD2 (5 bases). The CDR3 consists of 19 residues. Germline V gives CDR1 KGHSH, CDR2 LQKENI. V was clipped by 3 bases and J by 2 bases, with 23 bases between them. The CDR3 nucleotides read TGTGCCAGCTCACCCCCGGCCGTTCTAGCAGTGGTGGCCTACAATGAGCAGTTCTTC. This codes for CASSPPAVLAVVAYNEQFF. Based on the CDR3 plus reference TRBV18 and TRBJ2-1, the full variable domain is NAGVMQNPRHLVRRRGQEARLRCSPMKGHSHVYWYRQLPEEGLKFMVYLQKENIIDESGMPKERFSAEFPKEGPSILRIQQVVRGDSAAYFCASSPPAVLAVVAYNEQFFGPGTRLTVL.

The rearrangement uses TRBV10-1 and TRBJ1-5; D remains ambiguous. Germline values: CDR1 WNHNN, CDR2 SYGVQD (reference sequence). Trimming took off 7 bases at V and 9 bases at J, with 16 bases between the two ends. This CDR3 comprises 13 residues. For the CDR3, the DNA is TGCGCCAGCATCTTTACGGGTGAGAGGCCCCAGCATTTT. Protein sequence: CASIFTGERPQHF.

This chain uses TRBV6-1 with TRBJ1-6; D is uncertain. CDR3 length: 13 amino acids. The V end lost 2 bases, the J end lost 5 bases, and 4 bases lay between the germline ends. Germline CDR1 reads MNHNS; CDR2 reads SASEGT. The CDR3 loop reads CASSEWDNSPLHF. Here the CDR3 DNA reads TGTGCCAGCAGTGAATGGGATAATTCACCCCTCCACTTT.

This chain links TRBV6-1 with TRBJ2-7; a weak D match, TRBD2 (6 bases). The CDR3 is 12 amino acids. Trimming took off 6 bases at V and 6 bases at J, with 12 bases between the two ends. Germline loops: CDR1 MNHNS, CDR2 SASEGT. CDR3 amino acids: CASSTTGVEQYF. CDR3 nucleotides: TGTGCCAGCAGCACCACGGGGGTCGAGCAGTACTTC.

This clone was counted a single time. The CDR3 DNA is TGTGCCAGCTCCTCTATACCGTCCTACGAGCAGTACTTC. It encodes CASSSIPSYEQYF. The rearrangement links TRBV2 to TRBJ2-7; D is unclear. This CDR3 has 13 amino acids. Germline lookup yields CDR1 SNHLY and CDR2 FYNNEI. V lost 8 bases to trimming and J lost 1 base, with 12 bases between them. The full variable domain, with the rest looked up from reference TRBV2 and TRBJ2-7, is EPEVTQTPSHQVTQMGQEVILRCVPISNHLYFYWYRQILGQKVEFLVSFYNNEISEKSEIFDDQFSVERPDGSNFTLKIRSTKLEDSAMYFCASSSIPSYEQYFGPGTRLTVT.

This chain connects TRBV14 to TRBJ2-1; D is unclear. Trimming cost V 4 bases and J 11 bases, with 12 bases left between them. CDR1 SGHDN and CDR2 FVKESK come from the germline V gene. There are 12 residues in the CDR3. CDR3 loop: CASSPKGGKQFF. DNA of the CDR3: TGTGCCAGCAGCCCGAAGGGCGGCAAGCAGTTCTTC.

Notes on this clone: Other nucleotide sequences in the sample specify the same CDR3. V is TRBV6-5 and J is TRBJ1-1; TRBD1 matches at 8 bases. CDR1 and CDR2 (germline): MNHEY, SVGAGI. The CDR3 extends over 14 amino acids. V was clipped by 5 bases and J by 0 bases; unmatched bases: 2. The DNA for the CDR3 is TGTGCCAGCAGTCTGGACAGGGTGAACACTGAAGCTTTCTTT. Its translation: CASSLDRVNTEAFF.

V and J are TRBV6-1 and TRBJ1-5, with D perhaps TRBD1 (5 bases). This CDR3 spans 13 amino acids. Germline V gene lookup returns CDR1 MNHNS and CDR2 SASEGT. With 8 bases removed from V and 0 bases from J, the gap between germline ends came to 8 bases. CDR3: CASVGGSNQPQHF. The CDR3 DNA sequence: TGTGCCAGCGTCGGGGGTAGCAATCAGCCCCAGCATTTT.

This rearrangement joins TRBV15 to TRBJ2-3, with 9 bases identical to TRBD2. The CDR3 contains 16 residues. Germline CDR1 and CDR2: LNHNV and YYDKDF (reference sequence). V trimming: 4 bases; J trimming: 0 bases; junction bases outside the gene matches: 5. CDR3 sequence: CATSNRLAASTDTQYF. The CDR3, as DNA: TGTGCCACCAGCAACCGACTAGCGGCTAGCACAGATACGCAGTATTTT.

This clone was seen just once. The J gene is TRBJ2-7, the V gene TRBV6-1; no definite D call. Germline CDR1 is MNHNS and CDR2 is SASEGT. CDR3 length: 12 amino acids. Trimming took 4 bases from V and 4 from J, leaving 8 bases between them. The CDR3 loop reads CASSAVSYEQYF. The CDR3, as DNA: TGTGCCAGCAGTGCCGTCAGTTACGAGCAGTACTTC.

The rearrangement links TRBV4-1 to TRBJ2-7; possible D gene TRBD2, 5 bases. The ends were cut back, 1 base at V and 3 bases at J, with 7 bases in the middle. This CDR3 is 13 amino acids long. Germline loops: CDR1 MGHRA, CDR2 YSYEKL. This chain's CDR3 is CASSQVGDYEQYF. CDR3 bases: TGCGCCAGCAGCCAAGTCGGGGACTACGAGCAGTACTTC.

The V call is TRBV10-2, the J call TRBJ2-1; tentative D call: TRBD2 (6 bases). Germline V gene lookup returns CDR1 WSHSY and CDR2 SAAADI. The V and J ends lost 7 bases and 1 base respectively, with 14 bases between them. The CDR3 extends over 15 amino acids. The CDR3 reads CASTERDLSYNEQFF. CDR3 nucleotide sequence: TGCGCCAGCACCGAACGGGACTTGTCCTACAATGAGCAGTTCTTC.

The chain is built from TRBV7-8 and TRBJ1-5; the match to TRBD1 covers 12 bases. V trimming: 2 bases; J trimming: 0 bases; junction bases outside the gene matches: 5. CDR3 length equals 18 residues. Germline V gene sequence: CDR1 SGHVS, CDR2 FQNEAQ. The CDR3 region has the DNA TGTGCCAGCAGCTTAAGGGACAGGGGGCCAAATAGCAATCAGCCCCAGCATTTT. Residues: CASSLRDRGPNSNQPQHF.

This clone has just a few counts. This chain uses TRBV5-4 with TRBJ1-4; D gene uncertain. In germline, CDR1 is SGHNT, CDR2 YYREEE (reference sequence). CDR3 size: 13 residues. V was cut by 0 bases and J by 7 bases, with 7 bases left in between. The chain's CDR3 is CASSLGAGEKLFF. CDR3 coding DNA: TGTGCCAGCAGCTTGGGGGCAGGTGAAAAACTGTTTTTT.

The chain links TRBV5-1 to TRBJ2-7; a weak D match, TRBD2 (6 bases). The CDR3 runs 15 residues. V gave up 0 bases and J gave up 2 bases, with 12 bases separating them. The germline gives CDR1 SGHRS, CDR2 YFSETQ. CDR3 nucleotide sequence: TGCGCCAGCAGCTTGGAAGGTAGCGGTGCCTACGAGCAGTACTTC. Amino acids: CASSLEGSGAYEQYF.